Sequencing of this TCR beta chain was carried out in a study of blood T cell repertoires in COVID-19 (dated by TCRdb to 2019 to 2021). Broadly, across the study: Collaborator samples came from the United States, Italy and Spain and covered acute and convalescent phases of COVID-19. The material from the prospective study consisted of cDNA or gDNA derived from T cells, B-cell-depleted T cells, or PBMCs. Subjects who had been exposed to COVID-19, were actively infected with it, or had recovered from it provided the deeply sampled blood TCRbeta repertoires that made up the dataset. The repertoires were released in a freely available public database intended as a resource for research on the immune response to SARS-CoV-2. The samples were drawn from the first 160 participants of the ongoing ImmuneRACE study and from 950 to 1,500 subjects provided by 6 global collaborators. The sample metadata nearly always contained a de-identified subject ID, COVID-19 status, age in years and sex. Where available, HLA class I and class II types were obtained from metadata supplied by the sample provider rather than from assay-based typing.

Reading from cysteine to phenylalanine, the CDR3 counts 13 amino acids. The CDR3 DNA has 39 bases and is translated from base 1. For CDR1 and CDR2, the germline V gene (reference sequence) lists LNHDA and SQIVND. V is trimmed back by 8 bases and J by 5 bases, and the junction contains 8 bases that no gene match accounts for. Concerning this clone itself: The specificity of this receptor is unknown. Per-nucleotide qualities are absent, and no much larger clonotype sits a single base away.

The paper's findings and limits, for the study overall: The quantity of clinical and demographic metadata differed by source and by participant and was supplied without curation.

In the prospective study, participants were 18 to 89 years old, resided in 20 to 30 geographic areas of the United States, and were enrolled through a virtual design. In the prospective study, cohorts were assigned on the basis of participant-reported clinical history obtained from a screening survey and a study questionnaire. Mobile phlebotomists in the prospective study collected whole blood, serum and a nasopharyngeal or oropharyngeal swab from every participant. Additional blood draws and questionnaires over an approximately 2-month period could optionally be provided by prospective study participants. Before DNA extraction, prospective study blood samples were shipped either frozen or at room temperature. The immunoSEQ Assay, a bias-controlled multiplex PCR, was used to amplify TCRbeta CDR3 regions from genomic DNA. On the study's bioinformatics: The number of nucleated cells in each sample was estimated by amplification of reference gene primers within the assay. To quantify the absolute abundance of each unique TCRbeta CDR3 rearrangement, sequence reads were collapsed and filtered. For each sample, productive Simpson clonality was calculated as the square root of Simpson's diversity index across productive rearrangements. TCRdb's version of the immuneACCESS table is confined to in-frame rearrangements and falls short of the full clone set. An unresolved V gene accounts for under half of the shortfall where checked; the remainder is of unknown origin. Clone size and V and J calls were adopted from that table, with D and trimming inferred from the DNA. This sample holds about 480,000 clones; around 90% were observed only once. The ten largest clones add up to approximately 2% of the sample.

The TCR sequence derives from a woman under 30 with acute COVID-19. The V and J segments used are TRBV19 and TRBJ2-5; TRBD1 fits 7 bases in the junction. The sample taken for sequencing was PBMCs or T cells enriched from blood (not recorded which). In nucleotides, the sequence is TGTGCCAGTTCCCGACAGGGCCGTGAGACCCAGTACTTC. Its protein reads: CASSRQGRETQYF. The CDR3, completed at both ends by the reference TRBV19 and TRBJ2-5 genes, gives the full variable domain DGGITQSPKYLFRKEGQNVTLSCEQNLNHDAMYWYRQDPGQGLRLIYYSQIVNDFQKGDIAEGYSVSREKKESFPLTVTSAQKNPTAFYLCASSRQGRETQYFGPGTRLLVL.